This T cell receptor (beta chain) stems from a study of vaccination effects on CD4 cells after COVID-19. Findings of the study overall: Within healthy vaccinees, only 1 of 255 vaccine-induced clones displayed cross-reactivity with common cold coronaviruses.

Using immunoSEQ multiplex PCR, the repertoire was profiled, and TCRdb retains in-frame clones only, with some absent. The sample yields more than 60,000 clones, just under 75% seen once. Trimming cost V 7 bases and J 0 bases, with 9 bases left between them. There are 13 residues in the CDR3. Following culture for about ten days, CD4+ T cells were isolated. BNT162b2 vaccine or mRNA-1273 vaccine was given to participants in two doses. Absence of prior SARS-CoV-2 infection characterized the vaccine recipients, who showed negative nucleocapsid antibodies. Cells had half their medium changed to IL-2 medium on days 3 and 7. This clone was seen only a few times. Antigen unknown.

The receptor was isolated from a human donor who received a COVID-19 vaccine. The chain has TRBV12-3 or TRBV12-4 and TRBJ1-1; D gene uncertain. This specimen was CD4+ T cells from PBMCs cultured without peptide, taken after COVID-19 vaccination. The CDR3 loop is CASNQFVNTEAFF. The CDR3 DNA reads TGTGCCAGCAACCAATTTGTGAACACTGAAGCTTTCTTT.